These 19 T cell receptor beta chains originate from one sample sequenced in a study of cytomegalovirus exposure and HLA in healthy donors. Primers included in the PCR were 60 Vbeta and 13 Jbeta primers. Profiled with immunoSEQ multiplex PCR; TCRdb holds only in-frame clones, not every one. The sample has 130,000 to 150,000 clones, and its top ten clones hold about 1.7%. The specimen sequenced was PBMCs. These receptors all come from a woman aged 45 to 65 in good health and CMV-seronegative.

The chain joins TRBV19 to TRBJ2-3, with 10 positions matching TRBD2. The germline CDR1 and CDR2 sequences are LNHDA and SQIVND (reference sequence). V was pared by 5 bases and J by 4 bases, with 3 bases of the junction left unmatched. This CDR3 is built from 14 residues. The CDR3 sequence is CASSVGTSADTQYF. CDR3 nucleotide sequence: TGTGCCAGTAGTGTTGGGACTAGCGCAGATACGCAGTATTTT. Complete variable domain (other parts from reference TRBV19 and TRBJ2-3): DGGITQSPKYLFRKEGQNVTLSCEQNLNHDAMYWYRQDPGQGLRLIYYSQIVNDFQKGDIAEGYSVSREKKESFPLTVTSAQKNPTAFYLCASSVGTSADTQYFGPGTRLTVL.

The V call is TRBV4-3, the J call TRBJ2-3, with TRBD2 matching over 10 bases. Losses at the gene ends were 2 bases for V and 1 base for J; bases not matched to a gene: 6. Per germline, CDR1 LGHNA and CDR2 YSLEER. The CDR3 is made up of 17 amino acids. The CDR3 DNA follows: TGCGCCAGCAGCCAACCGGCCGGGACTAGCGGCACAGATACGCAGTATTTT. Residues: CASSQPAGTSGTDTQYF.

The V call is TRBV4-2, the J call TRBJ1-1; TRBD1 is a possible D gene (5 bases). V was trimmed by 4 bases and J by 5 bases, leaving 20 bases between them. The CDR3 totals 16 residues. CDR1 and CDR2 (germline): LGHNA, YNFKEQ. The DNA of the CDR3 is TGTGCCAGCAGCCCCCTAACAGGAGGGCCGGGGACTGAAGCTTTCTTT. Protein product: CASSPLTGGPGTEAFF.

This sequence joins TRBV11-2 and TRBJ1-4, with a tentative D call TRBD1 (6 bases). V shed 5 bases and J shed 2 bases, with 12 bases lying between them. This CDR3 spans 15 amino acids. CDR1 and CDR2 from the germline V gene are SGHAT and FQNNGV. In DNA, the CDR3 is TGTGCCAGCAGCCCCCGGACAGAGACTAATGAAAAACTGTTTTTT. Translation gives CASSPRTETNEKLFF.

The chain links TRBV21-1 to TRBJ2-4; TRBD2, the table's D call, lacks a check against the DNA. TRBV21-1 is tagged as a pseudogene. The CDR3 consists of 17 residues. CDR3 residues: CASSIGKLGEAKNIQYF. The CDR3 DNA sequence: TGTGCCAGCAGCATAGGTAAACTCGGAGAAGCCAAAAACATTCAGTACTTC.

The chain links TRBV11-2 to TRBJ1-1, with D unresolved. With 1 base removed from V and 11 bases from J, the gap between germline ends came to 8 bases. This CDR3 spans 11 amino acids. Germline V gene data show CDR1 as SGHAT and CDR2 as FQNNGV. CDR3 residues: CASSLVHEAFF. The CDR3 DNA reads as TGTGCCAGCAGCTTAGTCCATGAGGCTTTCTTT.

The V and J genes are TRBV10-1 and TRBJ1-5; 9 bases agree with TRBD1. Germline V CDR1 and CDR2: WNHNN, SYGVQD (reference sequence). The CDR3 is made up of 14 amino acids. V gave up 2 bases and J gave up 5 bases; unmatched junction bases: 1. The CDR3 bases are TGCGCCAGCAGTGAGGGGACAGGGCATCAGCCCCAGCATTTT. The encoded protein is CASSEGTGHQPQHF.

The CDR3 DNA sequence: TGTGCCAGCTCACCGTTCCAGGGTGACGACGAAGCTTTCTTT. It yields the protein CASSPFQGDDEAFF. V and J are TRBV18 and TRBJ1-1; maybe TRBD1 (5 bases). Trimming removed 3 bases at V and 8 bases at J, with 16 bases between. CDR3 length: 14 residues. From germline, CDR1 is KGHSH and CDR2 LQKENI. Drawing the rest from reference TRBV18 and TRBJ1-1, the complete variable domain is NAGVMQNPRHLVRRRGQEARLRCSPMKGHSHVYWYRQLPEEGLKFMVYLQKENIIDESGMPKERFSAEFPKEGPSILRIQQVVRGDSAAYFCASSPFQGDDEAFFGQGTRLTVV.

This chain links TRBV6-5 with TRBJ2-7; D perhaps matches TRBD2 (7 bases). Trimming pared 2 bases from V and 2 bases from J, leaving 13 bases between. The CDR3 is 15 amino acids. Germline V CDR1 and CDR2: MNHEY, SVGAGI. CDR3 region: CASSYGGANAYEQYF. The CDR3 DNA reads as TGTGCCAGCAGTTACGGGGGGGCAAACGCCTACGAGCAGTACTTC.

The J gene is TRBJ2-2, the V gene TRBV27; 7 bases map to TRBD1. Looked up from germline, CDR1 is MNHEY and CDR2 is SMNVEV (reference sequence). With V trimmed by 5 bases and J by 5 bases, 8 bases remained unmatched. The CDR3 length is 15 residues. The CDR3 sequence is CASSPLSTGTGELFF. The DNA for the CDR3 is TGTGCCAGCAGTCCCCTTTCGACAGGGACCGGGGAGCTGTTTTTT.

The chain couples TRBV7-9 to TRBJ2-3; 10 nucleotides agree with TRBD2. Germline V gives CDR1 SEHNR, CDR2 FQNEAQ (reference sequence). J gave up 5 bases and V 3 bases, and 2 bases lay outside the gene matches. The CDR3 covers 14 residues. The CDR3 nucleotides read TGTGCCAGCAGCTTGGCTAGCGGGAGAGATACGCAGTATTTT. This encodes CASSLASGRDTQYF.

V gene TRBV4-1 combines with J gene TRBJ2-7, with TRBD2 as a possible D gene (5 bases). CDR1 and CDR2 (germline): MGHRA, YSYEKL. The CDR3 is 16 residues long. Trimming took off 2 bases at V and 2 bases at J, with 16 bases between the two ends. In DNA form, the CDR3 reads TGCGCCAGCAGCCAACCTCGGACTTTCAGCGCCTACGAGCAGTACTTC. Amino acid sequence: CASSQPRTFSAYEQYF.

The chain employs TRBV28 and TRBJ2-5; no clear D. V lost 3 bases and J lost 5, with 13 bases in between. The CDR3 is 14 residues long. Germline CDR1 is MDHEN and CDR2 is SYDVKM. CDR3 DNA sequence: TGTGCCAGCAGTTTCTCTGTCTCCCGGGAGACCCAGTACTTC. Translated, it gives CASSFSVSRETQYF. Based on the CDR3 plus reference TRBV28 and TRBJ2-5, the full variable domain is DVKVTQSSRYLVKRTGEKVFLECVQDMDHENMFWYRQDPGLGLRLIYFSYDVKMKEKGDIPEGYSVSREKKERFSLILESASTNQTSMYLCASSFSVSRETQYFGPGTRLLVL.

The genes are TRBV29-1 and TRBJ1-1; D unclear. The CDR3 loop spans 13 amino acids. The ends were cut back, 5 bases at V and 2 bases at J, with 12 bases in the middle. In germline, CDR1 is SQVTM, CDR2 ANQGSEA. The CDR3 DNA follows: TGCAGCGTTAGTGGGCAGCCCAACACTGAAGCTTTCTTT. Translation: CSVSGQPNTEAFF.

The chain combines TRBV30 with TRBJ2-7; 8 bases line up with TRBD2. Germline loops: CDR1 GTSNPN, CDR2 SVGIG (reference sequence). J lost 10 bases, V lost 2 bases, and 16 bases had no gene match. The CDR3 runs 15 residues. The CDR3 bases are TGTGCCTGGAGTCTCGGAGCGGGGGCCGTTATAGAACAGTACTTC. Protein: CAWSLGAGAVIEQYF.

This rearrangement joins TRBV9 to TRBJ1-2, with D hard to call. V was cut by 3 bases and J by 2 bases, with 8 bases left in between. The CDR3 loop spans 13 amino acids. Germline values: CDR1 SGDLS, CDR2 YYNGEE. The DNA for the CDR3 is TGTGCCAGCAGCGACACATTAAACTATGGCTACACCTTC. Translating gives CASSDTLNYGYTF.

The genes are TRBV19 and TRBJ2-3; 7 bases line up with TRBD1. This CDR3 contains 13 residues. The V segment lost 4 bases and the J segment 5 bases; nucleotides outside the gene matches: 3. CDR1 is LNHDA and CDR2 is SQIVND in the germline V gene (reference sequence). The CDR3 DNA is TGTGCCAGTAGTAGCCGGACAGGAGATACGCAGTATTTT. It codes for CASSSRTGDTQYF.

CDR3 sequence reads: CASSVSGGEGNTIYF. Written as DNA, the CDR3 is TGTGCCAGCAGTGTATCAGGGGGCGAAGGAAACACCATATATTTT. V is TRBV2 and J is TRBJ1-3; 8 nucleotides agree with TRBD1. The CDR3 consists of 15 residues. The V segment lost 4 bases and the J segment 4 bases; nucleotides outside the gene matches: 6. Germline V gene lookup returns CDR1 SNHLY and CDR2 FYNNEI. Using reference TRBV2 and TRBJ1-3 for the parts outside the CDR3, the full variable domain is EPEVTQTPSHQVTQMGQEVILRCVPISNHLYFYWYRQILGQKVEFLVSFYNNEISEKSEIFDDQFSVERPDGSNFTLKIRSTKLEDSAMYFCASSVSGGEGNTIYFGEGSWLTVV.

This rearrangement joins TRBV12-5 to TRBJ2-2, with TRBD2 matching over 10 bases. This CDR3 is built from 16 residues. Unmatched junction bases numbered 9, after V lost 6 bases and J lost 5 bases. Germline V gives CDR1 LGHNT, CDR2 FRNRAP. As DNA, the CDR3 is TGTGCTAGTGGGCCCCTTTTAGCGGGGGGTACCGGGGAGCTGTTTTTT. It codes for CASGPLLAGGTGELFF.